These 25 T cell receptor beta chains were sequenced from one sample in a study of cytomegalovirus exposure and HLA in healthy donors. Both 60 Vbeta primers and 13 Jbeta primers went into the PCR. Method: immunoSEQ multiplex PCR; TCRdb's copy keeps in-frame clones and lacks some. Its listing shows roughly 65,000 clones. Sequencing used PBMCs. The receptors originated from a boy between 10 and 17 years old in good health and CMV-seronegative.

V and J are TRBV30 and TRBJ1-5; D perhaps matches TRBD1 (5 bases). Germline lookup yields CDR1 GTSNPN and CDR2 SVGIG (reference sequence). Trimming took off 1 base at V and 0 bases at J, with 10 bases between the two ends. The CDR3 loop spans 15 amino acids. The CDR3 DNA sequence: TGTGCCTGGAGTGAAAGGGGTAGTAGCAATCAGCCCCAGCATTTT. Protein product: CAWSERGSSNQPQHF. The full variable domain, with the rest looked up from reference TRBV30 and TRBJ1-5, is SQTIHQWPATLVQPVGSPLSLECTVEGTSNPNLYWYRQAAGRGLQLLFYSVGIGQISSEVPQNLSASRPQDRQFILSSKKLLLSDSGFYLCAWSERGSSNQPQHFGDGTRLSIL.

The chain joins TRBV7-2 to TRBJ1-4, with a weak D call TRBD1 (5 bases). The CDR3 extends over 14 amino acids. Trimming pared 5 bases from V and 10 bases from J, leaving 17 bases between. Germline V gene sequence: CDR1 SGHTA, CDR2 FQGNSA. CDR3 DNA: TGTGCCAGCAGCGAGGACGGGGGGGGTGGAAAACTGTTTTTT. Translating gives CASSEDGGGGKLFF.

This chain links TRBV9 with TRBJ2-1, with TRBD2 matching 7 bases. CDR3 length equals 15 residues. Germline trimming cut 0 bases from V and 5 bases from J; bases unmatched to any gene: 5. Germline CDR1 SGDLS, CDR2 YYNGEE. The CDR3 region has the DNA TGTGCCAGCAGCGTAGCTCGGGGGGTCAACAATGAGCAGTTCTTC. This gives the protein CASSVARGVNNEQFF.

J is TRBJ1-1 and V is TRBV6-1; 8 bases line up with TRBD1. Trimming at V came to 10 bases and at J to 1 base, leaving 5 bases not matched to a gene. CDR1 MNHNS and CDR2 SASEGT come from the germline V gene. This CDR3 spans 13 amino acids. CDR3 in DNA: TGTGCCATCAAGACAGGGGCGAACACTGAAGCTTTCTTT. Its translation is CAIKTGANTEAFF.

The V and J genes are TRBV7-8 and TRBJ2-7; weak D call: TRBD1 (5 bases). The CDR3 is 15 residues long. The V end was cut by 5 bases, the J end by 3 bases, with 17 bases between. The germline V gene encodes CDR1 SGHVS and CDR2 FQNEAQ. This CDR3 is CASSRDQGNYYEQYF. DNA of the CDR3: TGTGCCAGCAGCCGCGACCAGGGAAACTACTACGAGCAGTACTTC.

The chain uses TRBV9 and TRBJ1-4, with D possibly being TRBD1 (6 bases). The ends were cut back, 0 bases at V and 5 bases at J, with 14 bases in the middle. CDR1 is SGDLS, CDR2 YYNGEE, per germline. CDR3 length equals 16 residues. The CDR3 sequence: CASSVGKGQQNEKLFF. The CDR3 nucleotides read TGTGCCAGCAGCGTAGGGAAAGGACAGCAGAATGAAAAACTGTTTTTT.

V usage is TRBV7-3 and J usage is TRBJ2-2, with D possibly TRBD2 on 5 matching bases. Trimming cost V 5 bases and J 2 bases, with 9 bases left between them. CDR1 and CDR2 from the germline V gene are SGHTA and FQGTGA. This CDR3 is 14 amino acids long. CDR3 region: CASSPDSNTGELFF. The CDR3 region has the DNA TGTGCCAGCAGCCCGGACTCAAACACCGGGGAGCTGTTTTTT. Combining the CDR3 with reference TRBV7-3 and TRBJ2-2 gives the whole variable domain GAGVSQTPSNKVTEKGKYVELRCDPISGHTALYWYRQSLGQGPEFLIYFQGTGAADDSGLPNDRFFAVRPEGSVSTLKIQRTERGDSAVYLCASSPDSNTGELFFGEGSRLTVL.

This chain uses TRBV30 with TRBJ2-1; TRBD2 aligns across 10 bases. Looked up from germline, CDR1 is GTSNPN and CDR2 is SVGIG (reference sequence). The V segment lost 0 bases and the J segment 9 bases; nucleotides outside the gene matches: 8. The CDR3 loop spans 15 amino acids. CDR3 residues: CAWSVVLAGRVEQFF. The CDR3 bases are TGTGCCTGGAGTGTAGTACTAGCGGGACGTGTTGAGCAGTTCTTC.

The V call is TRBV18, the J call TRBJ2-5; possibly TRBD2 for D (5 bases). This CDR3 contains 13 residues. Trimming took 3 bases from V and 4 from J, leaving 9 bases between them. Germline assignment: CDR1 KGHSH and CDR2 LQKENI. CDR3 DNA sequence: TGTGCCAGCTCACCCGGGAAGTTAGAGACCCAGTACTTC. Encoded protein: CASSPGKLETQYF.

This chain's CDR3 is CAWSVLNSGGGYTF. CDR3 DNA: TGTGCCTGGAGTGTACTCAACAGCGGCGGGGGCTACACCTTC. This sequence joins TRBV30 and TRBJ1-2; D remains unclear. Germline-derived CDR1 and CDR2 are GTSNPN and SVGIG (reference sequence). The CDR3 length is 14 residues. V lost 0 bases and J lost 8, with 16 bases in between.

The V call is TRBV21-1, the J call TRBJ1-2. TRBV21-1 corresponds to a pseudogene. The CDR3 runs 12 residues. In DNA form, the CDR3 reads TGTGCCAGCAGGGCGGGCCGCTTCCGCTACACCTTC. Protein sequence: CASRAGRFRYTF.

The chain joins TRBV19 to TRBJ1-4; 7 positions agree with TRBD1. Germline V gene sequence: CDR1 LNHDA, CDR2 SQIVND (reference sequence). Trimming removed 6 bases from V and 5 bases from J; junction bases left unmatched: 12. The CDR3 extends over 16 amino acids. The CDR3: CASSPTRTGGNEKLFF. The CDR3 bases are TGTGCCAGTAGCCCTACCCGGACAGGCGGCAATGAAAAACTGTTTTTT. The entire variable domain, with the rest obtained from reference TRBV19 and TRBJ1-4, is as follows: DGGITQSPKYLFRKEGQNVTLSCEQNLNHDAMYWYRQDPGQGLRLIYYSQIVNDFQKGDIAEGYSVSREKKESFPLTVTSAQKNPTAFYLCASSPTRTGGNEKLFFGSGTQLSVL.

The rearrangement joins TRBV9 to TRBJ1-5, with 7 positions matching TRBD1. V was pared by 4 bases and J by 9 bases, with 13 bases of the junction left unmatched. Germline CDR1 and CDR2: SGDLS and YYNGEE. The CDR3 totals 15 residues. Here the CDR3 reads CASSLGTTGPGPQHF. In DNA form, the CDR3 reads TGTGCCAGCAGCTTAGGGACGACAGGGCCCGGGCCCCAGCATTTT.

The chain links TRBV29-1 to TRBJ2-1; 12 bases map to TRBD2. Germline trimming cut 2 bases from V and 12 bases from J; bases unmatched to any gene: 8. This CDR3 comprises 14 residues. Looked up from germline, CDR1 is SQVTM and CDR2 is ANQGSEA. The CDR3 loop is CSVEYASGGVGQFF. CDR3 sequence (DNA): TGCAGCGTTGAATACGCTAGCGGGGGGGTTGGGCAGTTCTTC.

The chain links TRBV29-1 to TRBJ1-2; D remains unclear. The CDR3 is made up of 12 amino acids. Germline V gene lookup returns CDR1 SQVTM and CDR2 ANQGSEA. The germline V and J ends were trimmed by 4 bases and 6 bases, with 12 bases remaining between them. CDR3 in DNA: TGCAGCGTTGGCGGGATGGGGAATGGCTACACCTTC. It specifies CSVGGMGNGYTF.

This chain links TRBV10-3 with TRBJ1-1; D is unclear. Germline CDR1 is ENHRY and CDR2 is SYGVKD. Trimming removed 3 bases at V and 2 bases at J, with 13 bases between. The CDR3 is 15 amino acids. DNA of the CDR3: TGTGCCATCAGTGATACGACCGGGGATAACACTGAAGCTTTCTTT. This sequence encodes CAISDTTGDNTEAFF.

The J gene is TRBJ1-4, the V gene TRBV18; 9 bases agree with TRBD1. CDR1 is KGHSH and CDR2 is LQKENI in the germline V gene. After removal of 0 bases from V and 8 bases from J, the junction contained 4 bases not matched to a gene. This CDR3 contains 15 residues. Here the CDR3 DNA reads TGTGCCAGCTCACCACCCCTAGACAGGGGGGAAAAACTGTTTTTT. It is translated as CASSPPLDRGEKLFF.

This chain joins TRBV9 and TRBJ2-1, with D perhaps TRBD1 (6 bases). Trimming shortened V by 2 bases and J by 15 bases, and 18 bases separated the two germline ends. Germline CDR1 is SGDLS and CDR2 is YYNGEE. This CDR3 has 13 amino acids. CDR3 loop: CASSVAQQGKGFF. The DNA for the CDR3 is TGTGCCAGCAGCGTTGCGCAACAGGGTAAAGGGTTCTTC.

This rearrangement joins TRBV4-3 to TRBJ2-1; possible D gene TRBD1, 6 bases. Germline V gene data show CDR1 as LGHNA and CDR2 as YSLEER. V lost 0 bases to trimming and J lost 4 bases, with 16 bases between them. CDR3 length: 17 amino acids. This CDR3 is CASSQDLGARVYNEQFF. CDR3 DNA: TGCGCCAGCAGCCAAGATCTGGGGGCGCGGGTGTACAATGAGCAGTTCTTC.

The chain is built from TRBV27 and TRBJ1-5, with 7 bases fitting TRBD1. V lost 5 bases, J lost 1 base, and 2 bases stayed unmatched. There are 14 residues in the CDR3. The V gene's germline CDR1 is MNHEY and CDR2 SMNVEV (reference sequence). The CDR3 nucleotides read TGTGCCAGCAGTCCGGGACAGAGCAATCAGCCCCAGCATTTT. It specifies CASSPGQSNQPQHF.

V gene TRBV27 combines with J gene TRBJ2-7; 10 bases agree with TRBD1. The CDR3 extends over 15 amino acids. Germline V gives CDR1 MNHEY, CDR2 SMNVEV (reference sequence). Losses at the gene ends were 0 bases for V and 1 base for J; bases not matched to a gene: 0. The CDR3 reads CASSLSGQGSYEQYF. The DNA for the CDR3 is TGTGCCAGCAGTTTATCGGGACAGGGGTCCTACGAGCAGTACTTC.

The DNA of the CDR3 is TGCAGCGTTGAAGCGGCACACAGGAACACTGAAGCTTTCTTT. Amino acid sequence: CSVEAAHRNTEAFF. This rearrangement joins TRBV29-1 to TRBJ1-1; no firm D call. CDR3 size: 14 residues. CDR1 SQVTM and CDR2 ANQGSEA come from the germline V gene. V lost 1 base, J lost 1 base, and 10 bases lay in between. The whole variable domain, filled in from reference TRBV29-1 and TRBJ1-1, reads SAVISQKPSRDICQRGTSLTIQCQVDSQVTMMFWYRQQPGQSLTLIATANQGSEATYESGFVIDKFPISRPNLTFSTLTVSNMSPEDSSIYLCSVEAAHRNTEAFFGQGTRLTVV.

The chain links TRBV6-5 to TRBJ1-1; D is perhaps TRBD1 (5 bases). The V gene's germline CDR1 is MNHEY and CDR2 SVGAGI. CDR3 length equals 14 residues. With 6 bases removed from V and 2 bases from J, the gap between germline ends came to 13 bases. The CDR3: CASSRRGSNTEAFF. The CDR3 nucleotides read TGTGCCAGCAGCCGGCGGGGGTCTAACACTGAAGCTTTCTTT.

The genes are TRBV6-5 and TRBJ2-1; 7 bases align to TRBD2. The CDR3 consists of 16 residues. V shed 0 bases, J shed 5 bases, and the junction held 7 bases outside the gene matches. Germline V lookup: CDR1 MNHEY, CDR2 SVGAGI. This chain's CDR3 is CASSYSGGTTNNEQFF. The CDR3, as DNA: TGTGCCAGCAGTTACTCGGGGGGGACCACCAACAATGAGCAGTTCTTC.

This chain joins TRBV6-5 and TRBJ2-3, with 7 bases aligning to TRBD1. Germline loops: CDR1 MNHEY, CDR2 SVGAGI. CDR3 size: 15 residues. Trimming at V came to 6 bases and at J to 0 bases, leaving 6 bases not matched to a gene. Here the CDR3 reads CASRPGQTSTDTQYF. The CDR3 DNA is TGTGCCAGCAGACCGGGACAGACAAGCACAGATACGCAGTATTTT.